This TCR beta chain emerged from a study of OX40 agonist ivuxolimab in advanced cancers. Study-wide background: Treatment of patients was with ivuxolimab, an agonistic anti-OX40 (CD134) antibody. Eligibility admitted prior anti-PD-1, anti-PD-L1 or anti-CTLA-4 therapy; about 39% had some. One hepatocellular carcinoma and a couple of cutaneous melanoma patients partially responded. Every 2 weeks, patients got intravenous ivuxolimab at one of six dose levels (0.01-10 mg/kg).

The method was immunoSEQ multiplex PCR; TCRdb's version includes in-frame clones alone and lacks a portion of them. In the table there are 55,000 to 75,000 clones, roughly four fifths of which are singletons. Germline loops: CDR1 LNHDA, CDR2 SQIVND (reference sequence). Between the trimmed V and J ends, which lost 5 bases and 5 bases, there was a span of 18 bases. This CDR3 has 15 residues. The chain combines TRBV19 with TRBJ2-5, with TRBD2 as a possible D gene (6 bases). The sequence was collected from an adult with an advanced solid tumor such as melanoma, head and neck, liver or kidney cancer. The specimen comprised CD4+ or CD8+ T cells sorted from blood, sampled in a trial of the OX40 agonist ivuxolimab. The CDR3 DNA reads TGTGCCAGTAGTTGGCAGGTCTCTGGGGGGGAGACCCAGTACTTC. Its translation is CASSWQVSGGETQYF.